The TCR beta chain described here comes from a study of T cell changes during pregnancy in multiple sclerosis. Using immunoSEQ multiplex PCR, the repertoire was profiled, and TCRdb retains in-frame clones only, with some absent. The sample lists about 98,000 clones; just over 90% were seen once. The CDR3 is 17 residues long. Per the germline V gene, CDR1 is SGHVS and CDR2 is FQNEAQ. The V gene end was trimmed by 6 bases and the J gene end by 2 bases; junction bases not matched to a gene: 10. V usage is TRBV7-8 and J usage is TRBJ2-5; TRBD2 aligns across 12 bases. The TCR comes from a female donor in good health, enrolled as a control in a pregnancy study. Source: peripheral blood, taken after pregnancy. For the CDR3, the DNA is TGTGCCAGCAGACCTTCTCGGCTAGCGGGAGGGCAAGAGACCCAGTACTTC. Its translation is CASRPSRLAGGQETQYF. Based on the CDR3 plus reference TRBV7-8 and TRBJ2-5, the full variable domain is GAGVSQSPRYKVAKRGQDVALRCDPISGHVSLFWYQQALGQGPEFLTYFQNEAQLDKSGLPSDRFFAERPEGSVSTLKIQRTQQEDSAVYLCASRPSRLAGGQETQYFGPGTRLLVL.